The subject of this entry is one T cell receptor (beta chain). This CDR3 contains 13 residues. CDR1 and CDR2 from the germline V gene are MNHEY and SMNVEV (reference sequence). V was trimmed by 6 bases and J by 3 bases, leaving 9 bases between them. Authors' processing steps: Estimated nucleated cell counts came from reference gene primer amplification. Produced via immunoSEQ multiplex PCR; TCRdb's table is partial and in-frame only. The DNA was the basis for D and trimming; V, J and clone size are from that table. The repertoire holds 200,000 to 250,000 clones, with 65% to 85% as singletons. Participants were aged about 18 to 90 years, lived in 25 or so US areas, and enrolled virtually. These data are taken from a study of blood T cell repertoires in COVID-19. Study as a whole: Specimens from acute and convalescent COVID-19 originated in the United States, Italy and Spain. In each case, the material was cDNA or gDNA derived from T cells, B-cell-depleted T cells, or PBMCs.

The material sequenced was PBMCs or T cells enriched from blood (not recorded which). This TCR derives from a woman in her thirties or forties who had recovered from COVID-19. The V gene is TRBV27, the J gene TRBJ1-3; tentative D call: TRBD1 (6 bases). The CDR3 DNA follows: TGTGCCAGCAGCGTCAGGGGTGGAAACACCATATATTTT. Its protein product is CASSVRGGNTIYF.